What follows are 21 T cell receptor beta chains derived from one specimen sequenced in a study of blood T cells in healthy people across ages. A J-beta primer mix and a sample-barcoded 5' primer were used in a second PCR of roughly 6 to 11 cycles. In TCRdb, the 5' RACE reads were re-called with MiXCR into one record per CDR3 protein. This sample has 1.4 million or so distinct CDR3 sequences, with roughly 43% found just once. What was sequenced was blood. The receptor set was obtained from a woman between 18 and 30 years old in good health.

Written as DNA, the CDR3 is TGTGCCAGCAGCTCCGTCATCGGGAAACGGAACACTGAAGCTTTCTTT. Translating it yields CASSSVIGKRNTEAFF. The chain combines TRBV7-2 with TRBJ1-1; D not resolved. CDR1 SGHTA and CDR2 FQGNSA come from the germline V gene. Trimming left V 4 bases short and J 1 base short, with 16 bases between. The CDR3 covers 16 residues. Combining the CDR3 with reference TRBV7-2 and TRBJ1-1 gives the whole variable domain GAGVSQSPSNKVTEKGKDVELRCDPISGHTALYWYRQSLGQGLEFLIYFQGNSAPDKSGLPSDRFSAERTGGSVSTLTIQRTQQEDSAVYLCASSSVIGKRNTEAFFGQGTRLTVV.

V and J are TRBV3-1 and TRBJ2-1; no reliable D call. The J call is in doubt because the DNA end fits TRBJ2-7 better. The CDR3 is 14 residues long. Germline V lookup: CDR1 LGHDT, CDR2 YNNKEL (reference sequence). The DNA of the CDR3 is TGTGCCAGCAGCCAAGGAACAGCTTACAATGAGCAGTACTTC. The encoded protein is CASSQGTAYNEQYF.

This chain's CDR3 is CSARVQGNTEAFF. DNA of the CDR3: TGCAGTGCTAGAGTTCAGGGGAACACTGAAGCTTTCTTT. The gene calls are TRBV20-1 and TRBJ1-1; D is perhaps TRBD1 (5 bases). Germline assignment: CDR1 DFQATT and CDR2 SNEGSKA (reference sequence). The CDR3 has 13 amino acids. V was cut by 1 base and J by 1 base, with 7 bases left in between.

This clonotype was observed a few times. In DNA form, the CDR3 reads TGTGCCAGCAGCCTGGACACGGGGCGCGCTTTTAATGAAAAACTGTTTTTT. It yields the protein CASSLDTGRAFNEKLFF. V is TRBV28 and J is TRBJ1-4; the D gene is possibly TRBD1 (5 bases). CDR3 size: 17 residues. Germline CDR1 and CDR2: MDHEN and SYDVKM. Trimming left V 6 bases short and J 4 bases short, with 21 bases between.

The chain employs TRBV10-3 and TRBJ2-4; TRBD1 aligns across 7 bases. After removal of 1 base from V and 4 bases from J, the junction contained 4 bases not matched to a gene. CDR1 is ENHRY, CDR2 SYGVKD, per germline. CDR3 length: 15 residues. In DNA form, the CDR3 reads TGTGCCATCAGTGAGTTGGGACAGCCTAAAAACATTCAGTACTTC. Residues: CAISELGQPKNIQYF.

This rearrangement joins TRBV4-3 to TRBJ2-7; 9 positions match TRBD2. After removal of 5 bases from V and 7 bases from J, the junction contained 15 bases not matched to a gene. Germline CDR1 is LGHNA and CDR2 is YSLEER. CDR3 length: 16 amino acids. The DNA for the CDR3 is TGCGCCAGCAGCTGGGACGTAGCGGGGGCAACCAATGAGCAGTACTTC. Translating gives CASSWDVAGATNEQYF.

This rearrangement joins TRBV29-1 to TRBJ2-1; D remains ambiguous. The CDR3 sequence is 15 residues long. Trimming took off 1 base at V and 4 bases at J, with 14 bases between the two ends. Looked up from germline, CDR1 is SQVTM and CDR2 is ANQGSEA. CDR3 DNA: TGCAGCGTTGAAGCGGGTGGGCCTCGTTACAATGAGCAGTTCTTC. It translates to CSVEAGGPRYNEQFF.

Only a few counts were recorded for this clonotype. The CDR3 DNA is TGTGCCAGCAGGCGACAGGCAGCCAAAAACATTCAGTACTTC. It translates to CASRRQAAKNIQYF. The chain is built from TRBV28 and TRBJ2-4; maybe TRBD1 (6 bases). CDR3 size: 14 residues. Germline CDR1 MDHEN, CDR2 SYDVKM. V shed 6 bases and J shed 0 bases, with 9 bases lying between them.

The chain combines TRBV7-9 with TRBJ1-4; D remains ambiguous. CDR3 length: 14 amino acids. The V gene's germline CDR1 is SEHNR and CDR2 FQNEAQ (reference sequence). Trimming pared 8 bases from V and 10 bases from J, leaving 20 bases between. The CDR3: CASGGSWGEGKLFF. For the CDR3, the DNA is TGTGCCAGCGGCGGGTCGTGGGGTGAGGGAAAACTGTTTTTT. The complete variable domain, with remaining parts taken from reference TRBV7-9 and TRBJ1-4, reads DTGVSQNPRHKITKRGQNVTFRCDPISEHNRLYWYRQTLGQGPEFLTYFQNEAQLEKSRLLSDRFSAERPKGSFSTLEIQRTEQGDSAMYLCASGGSWGEGKLFFGSGTQLSVL.

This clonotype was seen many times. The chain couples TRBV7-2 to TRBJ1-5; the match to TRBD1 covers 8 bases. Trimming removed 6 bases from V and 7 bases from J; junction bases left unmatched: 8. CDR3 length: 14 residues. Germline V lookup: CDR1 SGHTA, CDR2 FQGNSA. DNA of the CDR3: TGTGCCAGCAGTTTGTCAGGGGGCGGGCAGCCCCAGCATTTT. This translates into CASSLSGGGQPQHF.

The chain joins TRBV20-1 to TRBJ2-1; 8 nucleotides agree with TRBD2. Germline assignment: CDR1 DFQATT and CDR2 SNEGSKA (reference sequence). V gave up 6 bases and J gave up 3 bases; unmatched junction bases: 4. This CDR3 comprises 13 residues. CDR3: CSAALADYNEQFF. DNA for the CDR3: TGCAGTGCCGCACTAGCGGACTACAATGAGCAGTTCTTC.

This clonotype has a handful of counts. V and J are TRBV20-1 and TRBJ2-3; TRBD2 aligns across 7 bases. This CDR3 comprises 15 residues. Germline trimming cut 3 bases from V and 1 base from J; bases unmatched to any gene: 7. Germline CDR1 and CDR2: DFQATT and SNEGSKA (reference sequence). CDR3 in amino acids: CSASATGGGTDTQYF. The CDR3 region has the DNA TGCAGTGCTAGCGCCACGGGAGGCGGCACAGATACGCAGTATTTT.

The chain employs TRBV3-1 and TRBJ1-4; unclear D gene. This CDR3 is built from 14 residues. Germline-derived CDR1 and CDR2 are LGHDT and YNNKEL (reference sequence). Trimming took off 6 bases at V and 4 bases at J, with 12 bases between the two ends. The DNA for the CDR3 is TGTGCCAGCAGTTTGCTGACCAGTAATGAAAAACTGTTTTTT. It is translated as CASSLLTSNEKLFF.

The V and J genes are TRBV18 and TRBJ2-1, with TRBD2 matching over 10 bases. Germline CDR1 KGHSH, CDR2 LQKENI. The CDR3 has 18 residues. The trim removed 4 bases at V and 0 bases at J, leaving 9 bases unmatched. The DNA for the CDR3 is TGTGCCAGCTCACTCCGGACGTTAGCGGGGGGCTCCTACAATGAGCAGTTCTTC. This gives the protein CASSLRTLAGGSYNEQFF.

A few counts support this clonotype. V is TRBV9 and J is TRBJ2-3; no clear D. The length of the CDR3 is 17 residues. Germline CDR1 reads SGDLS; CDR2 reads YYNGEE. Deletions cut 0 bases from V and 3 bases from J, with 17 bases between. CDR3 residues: CASSVEPLGFQTDTQYF. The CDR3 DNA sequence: TGTGCCAGCAGCGTAGAGCCCCTCGGGTTTCAAACAGATACGCAGTATTTT.

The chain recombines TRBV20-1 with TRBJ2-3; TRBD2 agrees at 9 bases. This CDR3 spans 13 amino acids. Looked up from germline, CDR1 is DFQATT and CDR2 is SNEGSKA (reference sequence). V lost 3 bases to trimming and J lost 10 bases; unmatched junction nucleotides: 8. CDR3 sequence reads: CSARTSGAQSQYF. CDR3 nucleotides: TGCAGTGCTAGGACTAGCGGCGCCCAATCGCAGTATTTT.

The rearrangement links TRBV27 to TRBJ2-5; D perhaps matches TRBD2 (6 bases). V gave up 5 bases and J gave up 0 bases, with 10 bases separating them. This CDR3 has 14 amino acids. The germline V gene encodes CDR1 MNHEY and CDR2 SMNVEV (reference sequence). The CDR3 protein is CASSGTGDQETQYF. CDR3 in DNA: TGTGCCAGCAGTGGGACGGGGGACCAAGAGACCCAGTACTTC.

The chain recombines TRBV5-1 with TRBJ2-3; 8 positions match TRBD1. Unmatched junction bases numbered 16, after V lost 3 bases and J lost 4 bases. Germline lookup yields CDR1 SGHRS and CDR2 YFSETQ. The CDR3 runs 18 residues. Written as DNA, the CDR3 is TGCGCCAGCAGCTCAACACATCCGGGACAGGCTGTGGCAGATACGCAGTATTTT. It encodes CASSSTHPGQAVADTQYF.

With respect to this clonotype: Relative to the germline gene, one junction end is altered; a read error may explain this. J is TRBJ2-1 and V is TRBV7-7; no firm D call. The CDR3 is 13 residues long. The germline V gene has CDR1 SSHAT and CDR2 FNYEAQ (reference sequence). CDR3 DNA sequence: TGTGCTAGCAGCTTAGATCTGGGCAATGAGCAGTTCTTC. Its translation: CASSLDLGNEQFF.

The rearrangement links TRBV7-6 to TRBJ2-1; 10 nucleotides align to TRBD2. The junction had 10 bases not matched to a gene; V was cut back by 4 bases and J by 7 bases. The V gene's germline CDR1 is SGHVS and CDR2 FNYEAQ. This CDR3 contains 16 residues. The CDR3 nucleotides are TGTGCCAGCAGCTCCGTTAGCGGGAGGATAGCAAATGAGCAGTTCTTC. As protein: CASSSVSGRIANEQFF.

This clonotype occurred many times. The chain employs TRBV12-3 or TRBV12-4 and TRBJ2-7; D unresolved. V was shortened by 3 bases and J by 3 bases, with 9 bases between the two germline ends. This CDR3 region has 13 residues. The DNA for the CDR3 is TGTGCCAGCAGTTTGAATGGCCTCTACGAGCAGTACTTC. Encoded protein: CASSLNGLYEQYF.